Listed here are 28 T cell receptor beta chains from one sample, sequenced in a study of T cell clonotyping in hematopoietic cell transplantation. The time point here: recipient sample about 28 days before transplant, after cytoreduction. Sequencing was performed with immunoSEQ multiplex PCR; in TCRdb, only in-frame clones are kept and a portion is missing. The profile shows some 9,300 clones, over 75% of them singletons. Sequencing used peripheral blood mononuclear cells, obtained before stem cell transplant. The source of these receptors is a woman between 50 and 59 years old with chronic myeloid leukemia. Some clones in this sample may be carry-over from other donors' samples.

CDR3 nucleotides: TGTGCCAGTCCGGGACTGAGATACAATGAGCAGTTCTTC. This codes for CASPGLRYNEQFF. The V gene is TRBV2, the J gene TRBJ2-1, with TRBD2 as a possible D gene (6 bases). V lost 9 bases and J 4 bases, leaving 13 bases between the germline ends. The length of the CDR3 is 13 residues. CDR1 SNHLY and CDR2 FYNNEI come from the germline V gene.

This rearrangement joins TRBV5-1 to TRBJ2-2; 8 nucleotides line up with TRBD2. V lost 3 bases to trimming and J lost 1 base; unmatched junction nucleotides: 8. The CDR3 runs to 17 residues. CDR1 is SGHRS and CDR2 is YFSETQ in the germline V gene. This chain's CDR3 is CASSSHITSGNTGELFF. The CDR3 bases are TGCGCCAGCAGCTCACATATCACTAGCGGGAACACCGGGGAGCTGTTTTTT.

This clone was found once. V usage is TRBV28 and J usage is TRBJ2-1, with a weak D call TRBD2 (5 bases). Germline assignment: CDR1 MDHEN and CDR2 SYDVKM. The CDR3 extends over 14 amino acids. V lost 8 bases and J 0 bases, leaving 11 bases between the germline ends. Here the CDR3 reads CASERISSYNEQFF. The CDR3 coding sequence is TGTGCCAGCGAGCGGATTAGCTCCTACAATGAGCAGTTCTTC.

The rearrangement links TRBV9 to TRBJ2-2, with D tentatively TRBD1 (5 bases). The germline V gene has CDR1 SGDLS and CDR2 YYNGEE. The CDR3 is 14 amino acids. Trimming stripped 4 bases from V and 6 bases from J, with 13 bases between. CDR3 loop: CASSPKGAAGELFF. Here the CDR3 DNA reads TGTGCCAGCAGCCCTAAAGGGGCCGCCGGGGAGCTGTTTTTT.

The chain is built from TRBV19 and TRBJ2-1; 13 bases are shared with TRBD2. J lost 8 bases, V lost 5 bases, and 6 bases had no gene match. In germline, CDR1 is LNHDA, CDR2 SQIVND (reference sequence). There are 15 residues in the CDR3. CDR3 in DNA: TGTGCCAGTAGTTCTGGACTAGCGGGAGCGCATGAGCAGTTCTTC. Residues: CASSSGLAGAHEQFF.

The J gene is TRBJ1-2, the V gene TRBV30; D perhaps matches TRBD1 (6 bases). Deletions cut 5 bases from V and 1 base from J, with 11 bases between. Germline CDR1 GTSNPN, CDR2 SVGIG (reference sequence). This CDR3 has 13 amino acids. CDR3 nucleotides: TGTGCCTGGGGACAGTCCTTTAACTATGGCTACACCTTC. Translation gives CAWGQSFNYGYTF.

This clone was recorded a few times. CDR3 protein: CASSLDLRQGGTEAFF. CDR3 sequence (DNA): TGCGCCAGCAGCTTGGACCTACGACAGGGTGGCACTGAAGCTTTCTTT. V usage is TRBV5-1 and J usage is TRBJ1-1; the match to TRBD1 covers 7 bases. The CDR3 extends over 16 amino acids. CDR1 and CDR2 (germline): SGHRS, YFSETQ. Unmatched junction bases numbered 9, after V lost 0 bases and J lost 4 bases.

This sequence joins TRBV4-2 and TRBJ2-3; D may be TRBD1 (6 bases). Germline-derived CDR1 and CDR2 are LGHNA and YNFKEQ. The germline V and J ends were trimmed by 4 bases and 6 bases, with 26 bases remaining between them. There are 18 residues in the CDR3. DNA of the CDR3: TGTGCCAGCAGCCTGGGACAAGGGTCTGACATAGCACGCGATACGCAGTATTTT. Amino acids: CASSLGQGSDIARDTQYF.

V usage is TRBV5-6 and J usage is TRBJ2-2; the D is unclear. This CDR3 has 15 amino acids. Germline-derived CDR1 and CDR2 are SGHDT and YYEEEE. Trimming took off 0 bases at V and 2 bases at J, with 8 bases between the two ends. The CDR3 DNA follows: TGTGCCAGCAGCTTGGTCCTCAGAAACACCGGGGAGCTGTTTTTT. Translated: CASSLVLRNTGELFF.

The chain links TRBV4-1 to TRBJ1-2, with D hard to call. Between the trimmed V and J ends, which lost 0 bases and 2 bases, there was a span of 4 bases. Germline lookup yields CDR1 MGHRA and CDR2 YSYEKL. CDR3 length: 13 amino acids. CDR3 in DNA: TGCGCCAGCAGCCAAGAAAGCAACTATGGCTACACCTTC. It yields the protein CASSQESNYGYTF.

The CDR3 DNA follows: TGTGCCAGTAGTTTTGAAGGGGGCGCAGCTAATGAAAAACTGTTTTTT. This gives the protein CASSFEGGAANEKLFF. The rearrangement links TRBV19 to TRBJ1-4, with 7 bases fitting TRBD1. The J segment lost 3 bases and the V segment lost 5 bases, leaving 9 bases of the junction unmatched. The CDR3 runs 16 residues. Germline CDR1 LNHDA, CDR2 SQIVND (reference sequence).

The V call is TRBV28, the J call TRBJ1-2; D not resolved. Germline V gene sequence: CDR1 MDHEN, CDR2 SYDVKM. V gave up 5 bases and J gave up 2 bases, with 9 bases separating them. The CDR3 covers 13 residues. CDR3 region: CASSGFPNYGYTF. Written as DNA, the CDR3 is TGTGCCAGCAGTGGGTTCCCGAACTATGGCTACACCTTC.

The chain carries TRBV27 and TRBJ1-5; TRBD1 might be the D (6 bases). From germline, CDR1 is MNHEY and CDR2 SMNVEV (reference sequence). The CDR3 totals 13 residues. Trimming shortened V by 5 bases and J by 3 bases, and 8 bases separated the two germline ends. The CDR3 sequence: CASSDRNNQPQHF. In DNA form, the CDR3 reads TGTGCCAGCAGTGACAGGAACAATCAGCCCCAGCATTTT.

This clone is a singleton in its sample. The chain combines TRBV5-1 with TRBJ2-7, with D perhaps TRBD2 (6 bases). Per germline, CDR1 SGHRS and CDR2 YFSETQ. Trimming took 0 bases from V and 2 from J, leaving 18 bases between them. The CDR3 runs to 17 residues. CDR3 sequence (DNA): TGCGCCAGCAGCTTGGGCGGCGGGACGTATGAGACCTACGAGCAGTACTTC. Translating gives CASSLGGGTYETYEQYF.

As to this clone: This specimen includes other DNA sequences encoding the same CDR3. Here the CDR3 DNA reads TGTGCCAGCAGCTTACAAGCGGGAGCCAACGAGCAGTACTTC. This sequence encodes CASSLQAGANEQYF. V usage is TRBV7-2 and J usage is TRBJ2-7; 8 bases are a match to TRBD2. The CDR3 spans 14 residues. Germline-derived CDR1 and CDR2 are SGHTA and FQGNSA. V dropped 2 bases and J dropped 5; count of bases not matched to a gene: 5.

V gene TRBV19 combines with J gene TRBJ1-2; 9 bases agree with TRBD1. Germline CDR1 reads LNHDA; CDR2 reads SQIVND (reference sequence). V shed 4 bases, J shed 8 bases, and the junction held 5 bases outside the gene matches. This CDR3 region has 13 residues. The DNA of the CDR3 is TGTGCCAGTAGTAAGCGGACAGGGGCGGGCTACACCTTC. Translated: CASSKRTGAGYTF.

The chain recombines TRBV9 with TRBJ2-3; no firm D call. The germline V gene has CDR1 SGDLS and CDR2 YYNGEE. The CDR3 contains 15 residues. The V and J ends lost 0 bases and 2 bases respectively, with 10 bases between them. The CDR3 bases are TGTGCCAGCAGCGTAGGAGACGGATACACAGATACGCAGTATTTT. It specifies CASSVGDGYTDTQYF.

In its sample, this clone was seen once. J is TRBJ1-2 and V is TRBV2, with a weak D call TRBD1 (5 bases). CDR1 is SNHLY and CDR2 is FYNNEI in the germline V gene. V lost 8 bases to trimming and J lost 5 bases, with 12 bases between them. The CDR3 sequence is 12 residues long. The CDR3 DNA is TGTGCCAGCTCCAGGGTGGGGTATGGCTACACCTTC. Amino acids: CASSRVGYGYTF.

The chain links TRBV5-6 to TRBJ2-7; weak D call: TRBD2 (6 bases). CDR3 length equals 15 residues. Looked up from germline, CDR1 is SGHDT and CDR2 is YYEEEE. V lost 0 bases, J lost 3 bases, and 13 bases lay in between. The CDR3, as DNA: TGTGCCAGCAGCTTGGGGCTAGCGACACACTACGAGCAGTACTTC. Its protein is CASSLGLATHYEQYF.

A single count supports this clone. The V gene is TRBV27, the J gene TRBJ2-3, with 7 bases identical to TRBD2. V dropped 6 bases and J dropped 6; count of bases not matched to a gene: 15. Germline V gene lookup returns CDR1 MNHEY and CDR2 SMNVEV (reference sequence). The CDR3 runs to 16 residues. DNA for the CDR3: TGTGCCAGCAGGCCATCTCAAGCGGGACTTTACGATACGCAGTATTTT. Translated, it gives CASRPSQAGLYDTQYF.

This clone was recorded only once. Its ends do not fully match the called genes, so a read error is possible. V and J are TRBV2 and TRBJ2-4; D is uncertain. This CDR3 contains 11 residues. Germline CDR1 SNHLY, CDR2 FYNNEI. The CDR3 DNA follows: TGTGCCAGCAGAGCTCAGAGTTCCAACTTCTTC. As protein: CASRAQSSNFF.

The rearrangement joins TRBV7-6 to TRBJ2-1; 8 bases line up with TRBD1. V lost 5 bases and J lost 6; bases outside the gene matches: 9. CDR3 length: 15 residues. The germline V gene has CDR1 SGHVS and CDR2 FNYEAQ. As DNA, the CDR3 is TGTGCCAGCAGCCCCGGGACAGGCACCATCAATGAGCAGTTCTTC. It is translated as CASSPGTGTINEQFF.

This chain connects TRBV10-3 to TRBJ2-1; 8 nucleotides match TRBD2. Per the germline V gene, CDR1 is ENHRY and CDR2 is SYGVKD. With V trimmed by 10 bases and J by 7 bases, 9 bases remained unmatched. The CDR3 contains 13 residues. CDR3 in amino acids: CATTASGGNEQFF. DNA of the CDR3: TGTGCCACCACCGCTTCGGGAGGGAATGAGCAGTTCTTC.

CDR3 bases: TGTGCCAGCAGGGCCGGTAACTATGGCTACACCTTC. This encodes CASRAGNYGYTF. The chain couples TRBV2 to TRBJ1-2, with unresolved D. The germline gives CDR1 SNHLY, CDR2 FYNNEI. V was clipped by 6 bases and J by 1 base, with 6 bases between them. The CDR3 is 12 residues long.

This clone is a singleton in its sample. V usage is TRBV6-5 and J usage is TRBJ2-5, with 11 bases lining up with TRBD1. Germline-derived CDR1 and CDR2 are MNHEY and SVGAGI. The CDR3 has 15 amino acids. The junction had 4 bases not matched to a gene; V was cut back by 4 bases and J by 3 bases. CDR3 DNA: TGTGCCAGCAGTTTATGGACAGGGGGCAAAGAGACCCAGTACTTC. This gives the protein CASSLWTGGKETQYF.

The chain carries TRBV28 and TRBJ2-2; D uncertain. The CDR3 has 15 amino acids. The germline gives CDR1 MDHEN, CDR2 SYDVKM. V lost 2 bases and J lost 2, with 9 bases in between. The DNA of the CDR3 is TGTGCCAGCAGTTTACGTCACACCAACACCGGGGAGCTGTTTTTT. This encodes CASSLRHTNTGELFF.

A single count supports this clone. The chain is built from TRBV13 and TRBJ2-7, with a weak D call TRBD2 (6 bases). Deletions cut 4 bases from V and 0 bases from J, with 19 bases between. CDR1 PRHDT and CDR2 FYEKMQ come from the germline V gene (reference sequence). The CDR3 is 17 amino acids. CDR3 protein: CASSYGSGSGGSYEQYF. As DNA, the CDR3 is TGTGCCAGCAGCTATGGAAGTGGTAGCGGTGGCTCCTACGAGCAGTACTTC.

Written as DNA, the CDR3 is TGTGCCAGCAGCGCGGACGGGACTAGCGGGATCGCGCAGTACTTC. Amino acids: CASSADGTSGIAQYF. The chain is built from TRBV9 and TRBJ2-7; TRBD2 agrees at 13 bases. The CDR3 covers 15 residues. Germline V gene lookup returns CDR1 SGDLS and CDR2 YYNGEE. The junction had 9 bases not matched to a gene; V was cut back by 3 bases and J by 9 bases.